This T cell receptor beta chain is drawn from a study of T cell changes during pregnancy in multiple sclerosis. This clone appeared once. The CDR3 sequence is 12 residues long. With 6 bases clipped from V and 4 bases from J, the junction kept 3 bases outside the gene matches. From germline, CDR1 is MNHEY and CDR2 SVGAGI. TCRdb's copy holds only in-frame clones and misses some; the assay was immunoSEQ multiplex PCR. Of some 90,000 clones listed, 91% were seen once; the top ten hold about 1.7%. This chain connects TRBV6-5 to TRBJ2-7, with 7 bases lining up with TRBD2. This TCR was sampled from a female donor in good health, enrolled as a control in a pregnancy study. This sample comprised peripheral blood, obtained after pregnancy. CDR3 DNA: TGTGCCAGCAGCGGGACTACATACGAGCAGTACTTC. It is translated as CASSGTTYEQYF.